Each of the 5 T cell receptor beta chains below was sequenced from the same sample in a study of OX40 agonist ivuxolimab in advanced cancers. Libraries were prepared by immunoSEQ multiplex PCR; TCRdb keeps only in-frame clonotypes and omits some of them. Of 55,000 to 80,000 clones in the sample, roughly 80% were seen once. The sample was CD4+ or CD8+ T cells sorted from blood, taken in a trial of the OX40 agonist ivuxolimab. The origin of the receptors is an adult with an advanced solid tumor such as melanoma, head and neck, liver or kidney cancer.

V usage is TRBV9 and J usage is TRBJ2-7; TRBD2 matches at 10 bases. The trim removed 3 bases at V and 4 bases at J, leaving 13 bases unmatched. This CDR3 spans 17 amino acids. Germline-derived CDR1 and CDR2 are SGDLS and YYNGEE. CDR3 amino acids: CASSARGASGRAYEQYF. The CDR3 coding sequence is TGTGCCAGCAGCGCCAGGGGGGCTAGCGGGAGAGCGTACGAGCAGTACTTC.

The V call is TRBV9, the J call TRBJ1-1; D gene ambiguous. Trimming took 1 base from V and 1 from J, leaving 5 bases between them. The CDR3 has 13 residues. Germline lookup yields CDR1 SGDLS and CDR2 YYNGEE. The CDR3 region has the DNA TGTGCCAGCAGCGTACTAGGGAACACTGAAGCTTTCTTT. This codes for CASSVLGNTEAFF.

As regards this clone: Within the sample, other DNA sequences also encode this same CDR3. The rearrangement uses TRBV13 and TRBJ2-5, with D possibly being TRBD2 (5 bases). The CDR3 totals 15 residues. Deletions cut 2 bases from V and 5 bases from J, with 15 bases between. The germline gives CDR1 PRHDT, CDR2 FYEKMQ (reference sequence). The CDR3 sequence is CASSLSGFDGETQYF. The DNA for the CDR3 is TGTGCCAGCAGCTTATCGGGATTTGACGGCGAGACCCAGTACTTC.

This clone was picked up a small number of times. This chain links TRBV6-6 with TRBJ1-1; D not certain. Germline loops: CDR1 MNHNY, CDR2 SVGAGI (reference sequence). The CDR3 loop spans 15 amino acids. V lost 1 base, J lost 4 bases, and 13 bases lay in between. The CDR3 region has the DNA TGTGCCAGCAGTTACTTAGGCAGGCCGGGCACTGAAGCTTTCTTT. Translated, it gives CASSYLGRPGTEAFF.

This chain joins TRBV18 and TRBJ2-1; 7 positions agree with TRBD2. The CDR3 contains 17 residues. The V segment lost 4 bases and the J segment 3 bases; nucleotides outside the gene matches: 12. The V gene's germline CDR1 is KGHSH and CDR2 LQKENI. The CDR3 DNA sequence: TGTGCCAGCTCACGGACCGCCCAGACTAGCAACTACAATGAGCAGTTCTTC. Encoded protein: CASSRTAQTSNYNEQFF.